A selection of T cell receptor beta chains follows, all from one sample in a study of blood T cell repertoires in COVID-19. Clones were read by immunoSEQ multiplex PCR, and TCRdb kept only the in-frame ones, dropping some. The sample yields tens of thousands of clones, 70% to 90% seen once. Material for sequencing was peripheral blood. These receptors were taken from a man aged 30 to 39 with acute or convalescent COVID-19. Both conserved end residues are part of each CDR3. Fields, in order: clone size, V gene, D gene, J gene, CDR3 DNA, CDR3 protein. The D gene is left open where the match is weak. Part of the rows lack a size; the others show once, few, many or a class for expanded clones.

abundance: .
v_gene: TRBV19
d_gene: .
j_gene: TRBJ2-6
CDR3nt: TGTGCCAGTAGTACGTCTGGGGCCAACGTCCTGACTTTC
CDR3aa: CASSTSGANVLTF

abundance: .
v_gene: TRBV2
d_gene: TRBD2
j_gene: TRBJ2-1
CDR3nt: TGTGCCAGCAGGGGGACTAGCTCCCGCTCCTACAATGAGCAGTTCTTC
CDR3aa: CASRGTSSRSYNEQFF

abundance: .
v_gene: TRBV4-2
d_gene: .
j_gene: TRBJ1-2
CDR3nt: TGTGCCAGCAGCCAAGACCACAGGAGAGGAGGCTACACCTTC
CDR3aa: CASSQDHRRGGYTF

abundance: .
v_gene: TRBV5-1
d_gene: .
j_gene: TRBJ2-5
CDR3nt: TGCGCCAGCACAAAAGCCGGGGTGGAGACCCAGTACTTC
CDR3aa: CASTKAGVETQYF

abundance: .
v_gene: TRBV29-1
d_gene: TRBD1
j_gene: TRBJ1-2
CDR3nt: TGCAGCGTTGGGGCAGACAGGGCCTATGGCTACACCTTC
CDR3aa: CSVGADRAYGYTF

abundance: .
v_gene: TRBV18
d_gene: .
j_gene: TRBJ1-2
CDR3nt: TGTGCCAGCTCACTCACTCCCATATCATATGGCTACACCTTC
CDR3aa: CASSLTPISYGYTF

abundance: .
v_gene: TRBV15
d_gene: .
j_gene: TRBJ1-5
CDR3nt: TGTGCCACCAGCAGAGATCGAGGTAGCAATCAGCCCCAGCATTTT
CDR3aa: CATSRDRGSNQPQHF

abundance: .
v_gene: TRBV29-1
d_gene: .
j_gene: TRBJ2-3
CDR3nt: TGCAGCGTTAGTAGTGGTTATAGCACAGATACGCAGTATTTT
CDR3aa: CSVSSGYSTDTQYF

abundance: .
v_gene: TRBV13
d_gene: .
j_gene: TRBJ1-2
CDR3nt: TGTGCCAGCAGTTTGGCAGCCCGGAGGGATGGCTACACCTTC
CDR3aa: CASSLAARRDGYTF

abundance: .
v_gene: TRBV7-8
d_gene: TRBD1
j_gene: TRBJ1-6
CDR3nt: TGTGCCAGCAGCTTAGCGGGACAGGGTGGTTCACCCCTCCACTTT
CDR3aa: CASSLAGQGGSPLHF

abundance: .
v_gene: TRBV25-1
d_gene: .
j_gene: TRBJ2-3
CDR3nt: TGTGCCAGCAGTAGCCGCGGGGCGGATACGCAGTATTTT
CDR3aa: CASSSRGADTQYF

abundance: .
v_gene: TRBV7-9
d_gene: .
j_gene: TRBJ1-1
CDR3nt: TGTGCCAGCAGCTTGAGCCGCACTGAAGCTTTCTTT
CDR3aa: CASSLSRTEAFF

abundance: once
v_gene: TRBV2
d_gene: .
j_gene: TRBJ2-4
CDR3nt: TGTGCCAGCAGACAACGACAGCAGACCAAAAACATTCAGTACTTC
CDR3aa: CASRQRQQTKNIQYF

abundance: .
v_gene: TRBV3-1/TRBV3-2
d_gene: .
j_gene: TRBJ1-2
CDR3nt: TGTGCCAGCAGCCAAGACAGGGGCCGAATTGGCTACACCTTC
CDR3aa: CASSQDRGRIGYTF

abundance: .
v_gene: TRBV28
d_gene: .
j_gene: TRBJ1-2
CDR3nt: TGTGCCAGCAGTTCCGCGACTCAGAACTATGGCTACACCTTC
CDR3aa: CASSSATQNYGYTF

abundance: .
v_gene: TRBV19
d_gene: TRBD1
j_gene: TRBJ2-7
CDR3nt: TGTGCCAGTAGGGGGACAGACTCCTACGAGCAGTACTTC
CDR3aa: CASRGTDSYEQYF

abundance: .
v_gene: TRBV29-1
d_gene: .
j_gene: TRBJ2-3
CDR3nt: TGCAGCGTTGGGTCCAGCGGAGCAACAGATACGCAGTATTTT
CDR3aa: CSVGSSGATDTQYF

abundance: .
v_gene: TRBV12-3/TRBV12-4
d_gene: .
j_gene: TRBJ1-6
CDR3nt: TGTGCCAGCACAGGGGACAACGGTTCACCCCTCCACTTT
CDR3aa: CASTGDNGSPLHF

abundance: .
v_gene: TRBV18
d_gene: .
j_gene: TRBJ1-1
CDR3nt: TGTGCCAGCTCACCCGACAGTACTGAAGCTTTCTTT
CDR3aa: CASSPDSTEAFF

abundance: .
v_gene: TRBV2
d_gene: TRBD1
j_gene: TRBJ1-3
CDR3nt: TGTGCCAGCAGTGAAGGTTACAGGGGAGGAAACACCATATATTTT
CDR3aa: CASSEGYRGGNTIYF

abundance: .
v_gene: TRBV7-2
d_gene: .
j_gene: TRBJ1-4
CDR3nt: TGTGCCAGCAGCCCTTCAGGGGAGGGTGAAAAACTGTTTTTT
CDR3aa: CASSPSGEGEKLFF

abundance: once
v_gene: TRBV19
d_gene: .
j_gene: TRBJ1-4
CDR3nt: TGTGCCAGCCGTGGACAGATTCGTAATGAAAAACTGTTTTTT
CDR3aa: CASRGQIRNEKLFF

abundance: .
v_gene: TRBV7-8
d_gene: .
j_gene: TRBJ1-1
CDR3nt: TGTGCCAGCAGCTTTACGCCAGGAACAAACACTGAAGCTTTCTTT
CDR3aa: CASSFTPGTNTEAFF

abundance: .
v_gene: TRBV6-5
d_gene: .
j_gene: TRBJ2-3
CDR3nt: TGTGCCAGCAGTCGGAGGGGAGTTATCACAGATACGCAGTATTTT
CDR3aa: CASSRRGVITDTQYF

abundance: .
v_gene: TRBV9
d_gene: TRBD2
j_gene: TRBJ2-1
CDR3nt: TGTGCCAGCAGCCTTCGACTAGCGGGTGGGCCGATCAATGAGCAGTTCTTC
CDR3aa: CASSLRLAGGPINEQFF

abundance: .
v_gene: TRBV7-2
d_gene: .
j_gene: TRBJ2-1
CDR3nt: TGTGCCAGCAGCCCAACGGGAGCGTGGGCCAGCTCCTACAATGAGCAGTTCTTC
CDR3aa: CASSPTGAWASSYNEQFF

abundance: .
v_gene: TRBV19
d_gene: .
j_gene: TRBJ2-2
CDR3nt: TGTGCCAGTAGGAGTCAAAGAAACACCGGGGAGCTGTTTTTT
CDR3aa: CASRSQRNTGELFF

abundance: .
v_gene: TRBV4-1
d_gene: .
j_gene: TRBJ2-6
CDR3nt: TGCGCCAGCAGCCAACTCACGGGACATCCGAGCTCTGGGGCCAACGTCCTGACTTTC
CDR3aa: CASSQLTGHPSSGANVLTF

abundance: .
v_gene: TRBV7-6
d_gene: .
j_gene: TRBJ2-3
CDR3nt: TGTGCCAGCAGCCCTCCTCTATCCCCGGATACGCAGTATTTT
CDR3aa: CASSPPLSPDTQYF

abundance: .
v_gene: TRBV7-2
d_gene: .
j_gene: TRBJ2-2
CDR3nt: TGTGCCAGCAGTCCCGACGGAGGGAGGTCCGCCGGGGAGCTGTTTTTT
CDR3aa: CASSPDGGRSAGELFF

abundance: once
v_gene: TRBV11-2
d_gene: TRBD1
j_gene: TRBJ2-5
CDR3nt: TGTGCCAGCAGCCCTCGAACAGGGGGAGTAGAGACCCAGTACTTC
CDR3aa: CASSPRTGGVETQYF

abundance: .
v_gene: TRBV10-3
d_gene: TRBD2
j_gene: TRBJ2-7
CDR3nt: TGTGCCATCAGCGGAGGGACTAGCGGGAGTTTTACCTACGAGCAGTACTTC
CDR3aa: CAISGGTSGSFTYEQYF

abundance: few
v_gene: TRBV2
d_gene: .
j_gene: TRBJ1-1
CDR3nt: TGTGCCAGCAGTTCAAACTCGCCCGGTACTGAAGCTTTCTTT
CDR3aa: CASSSNSPGTEAFF

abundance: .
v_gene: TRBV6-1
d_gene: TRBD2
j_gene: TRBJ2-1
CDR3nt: TGTGCCAGCAGTGAAGGGCTAGCGGGGCTCTACAATGAGCAGTTCTTC
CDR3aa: CASSEGLAGLYNEQFF

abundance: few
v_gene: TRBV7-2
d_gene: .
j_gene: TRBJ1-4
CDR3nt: TGTGCCAGCAGCTTAGAGGGGGTTATGAGTGAAAAACTGTTTTTT
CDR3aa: CASSLEGVMSEKLFF

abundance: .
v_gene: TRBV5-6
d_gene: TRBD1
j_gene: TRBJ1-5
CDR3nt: TGTGCCAGCAGCCAAAGAAGTACGGGACAGAACAATCAGCCCCAGCATTTT
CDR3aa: CASSQRSTGQNNQPQHF

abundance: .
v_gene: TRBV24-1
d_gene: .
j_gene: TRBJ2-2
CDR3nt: TGTGCCACCAGTGATTTATCCGGAGTCTTAGACACCGGGGAGCTGTTTTTT
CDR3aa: CATSDLSGVLDTGELFF

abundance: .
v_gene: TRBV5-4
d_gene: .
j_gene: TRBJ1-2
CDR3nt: TGTGCCAGCAGCTGGGCGGGACGGTCCTATGGCTACACCTTC
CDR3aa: CASSWAGRSYGYTF

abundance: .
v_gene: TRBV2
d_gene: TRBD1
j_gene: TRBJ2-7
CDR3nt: TGTGCCAGCACGTTGACAGGGGGGAGACATTACGAGCAGTACTTC
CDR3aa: CASTLTGGRHYEQYF

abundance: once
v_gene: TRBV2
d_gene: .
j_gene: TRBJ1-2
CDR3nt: TGTGCCAGCAGTGCACAAGGGGTGAACTATGGCTACACCTTC
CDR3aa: CASSAQGVNYGYTF

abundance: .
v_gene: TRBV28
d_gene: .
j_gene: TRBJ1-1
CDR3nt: TGTGCCAGCAGTTTATACGGGGTCCGAAGCACTGAAGCTTTCTTT
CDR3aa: CASSLYGVRSTEAFF